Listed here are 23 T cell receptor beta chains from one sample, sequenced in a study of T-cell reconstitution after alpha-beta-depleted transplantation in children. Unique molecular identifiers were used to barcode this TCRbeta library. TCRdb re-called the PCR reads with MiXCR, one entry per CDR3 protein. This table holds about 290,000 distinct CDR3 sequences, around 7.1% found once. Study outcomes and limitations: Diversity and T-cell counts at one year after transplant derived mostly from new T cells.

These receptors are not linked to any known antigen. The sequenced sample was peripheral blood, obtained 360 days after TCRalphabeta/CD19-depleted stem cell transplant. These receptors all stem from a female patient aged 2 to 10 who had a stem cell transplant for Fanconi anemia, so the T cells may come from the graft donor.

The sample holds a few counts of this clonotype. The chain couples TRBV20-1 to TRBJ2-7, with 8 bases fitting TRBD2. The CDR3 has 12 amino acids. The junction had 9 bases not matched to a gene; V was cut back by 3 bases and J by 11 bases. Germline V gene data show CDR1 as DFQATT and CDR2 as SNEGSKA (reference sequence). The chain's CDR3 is CSASESGGGEYF. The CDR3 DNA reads TGCAGTGCTAGTGAAAGCGGGGGCGGGGAGTACTTC.

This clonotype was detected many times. CDR3: CASSHGSRSGYTF. In DNA, the CDR3 is TGCGCCAGCAGCCATGGGTCGAGGTCCGGCTACACCTTC. The chain couples TRBV4-3 to TRBJ1-2, with D unclear. The germline V and J ends were trimmed by 3 bases and 8 bases, with 13 bases remaining between them. The CDR3 extends over 13 amino acids. Germline CDR1 LGHNA, CDR2 YSLEER.

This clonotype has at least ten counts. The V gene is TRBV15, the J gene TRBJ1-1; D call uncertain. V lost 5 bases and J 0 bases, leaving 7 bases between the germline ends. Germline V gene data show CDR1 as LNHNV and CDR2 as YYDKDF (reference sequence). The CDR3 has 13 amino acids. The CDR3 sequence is CATSVGVNTEAFF. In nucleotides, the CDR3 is TGTGCCACCAGCGTAGGCGTGAACACTGAAGCTTTCTTT.

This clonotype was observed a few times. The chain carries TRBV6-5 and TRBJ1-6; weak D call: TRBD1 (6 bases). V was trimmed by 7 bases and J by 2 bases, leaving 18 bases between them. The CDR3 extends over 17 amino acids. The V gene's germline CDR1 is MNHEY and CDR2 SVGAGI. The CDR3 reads CASNLTPQGPYNSPLHF. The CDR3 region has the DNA TGTGCCAGCAACTTAACCCCACAGGGACCCTATAATTCACCCCTCCACTTT.

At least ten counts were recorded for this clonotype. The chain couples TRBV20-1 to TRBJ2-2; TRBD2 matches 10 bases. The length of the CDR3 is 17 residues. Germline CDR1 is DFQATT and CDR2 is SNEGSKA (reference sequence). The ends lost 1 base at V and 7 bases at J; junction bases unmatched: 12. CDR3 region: CSARGNLAGVGYGELFF. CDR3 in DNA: TGCAGTGCTAGAGGGAACCTAGCGGGAGTGGGATACGGGGAGCTGTTTTTT.

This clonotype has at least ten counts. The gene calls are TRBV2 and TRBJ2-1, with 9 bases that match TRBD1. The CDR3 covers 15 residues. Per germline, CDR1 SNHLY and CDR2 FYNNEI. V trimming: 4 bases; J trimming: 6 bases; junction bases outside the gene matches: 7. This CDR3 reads CASSVIGTGFNEQFF. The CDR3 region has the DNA TGTGCCAGCAGTGTTATAGGGACAGGGTTCAATGAGCAGTTCTTC.

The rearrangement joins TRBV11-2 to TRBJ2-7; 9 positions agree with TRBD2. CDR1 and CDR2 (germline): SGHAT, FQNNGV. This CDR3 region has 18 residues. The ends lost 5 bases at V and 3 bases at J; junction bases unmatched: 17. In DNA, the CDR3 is TGTGCCAGCAGCCCCACGGGACTAGCTGGACTTGTTGGCTACGAGCAGTACTTC. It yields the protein CASSPTGLAGLVGYEQYF.

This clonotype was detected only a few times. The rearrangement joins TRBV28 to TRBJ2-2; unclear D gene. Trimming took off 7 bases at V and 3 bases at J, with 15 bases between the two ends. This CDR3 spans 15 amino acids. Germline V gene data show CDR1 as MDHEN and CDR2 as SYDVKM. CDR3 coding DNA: TGTGCCAGCACCTCCGGCGCTCCTTACACCGGGGAGCTGTTTTTT. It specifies CASTSGAPYTGELFF.

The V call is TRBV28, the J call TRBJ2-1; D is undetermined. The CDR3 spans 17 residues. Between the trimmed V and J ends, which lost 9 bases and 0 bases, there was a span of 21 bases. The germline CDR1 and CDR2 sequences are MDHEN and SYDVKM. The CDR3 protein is CARSPGLLFSSYNEQFF. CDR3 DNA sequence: TGTGCCAGGAGCCCCGGGCTCCTCTTTAGCTCCTACAATGAGCAGTTCTTC.

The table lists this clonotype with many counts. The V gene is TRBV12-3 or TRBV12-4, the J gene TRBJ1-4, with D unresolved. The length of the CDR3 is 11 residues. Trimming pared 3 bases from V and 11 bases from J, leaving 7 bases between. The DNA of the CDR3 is TGTGCCAGCAGTTTCGACGACAAACTGTTTTTT. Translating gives CASSFDDKLFF.

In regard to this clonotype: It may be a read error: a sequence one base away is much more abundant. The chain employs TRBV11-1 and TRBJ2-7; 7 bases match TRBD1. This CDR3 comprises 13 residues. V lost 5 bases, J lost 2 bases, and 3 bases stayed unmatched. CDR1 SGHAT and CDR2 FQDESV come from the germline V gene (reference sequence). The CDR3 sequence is CASSQQGTYEQYF. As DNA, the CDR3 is TGTGCCAGCAGCCAACAGGGGACCTACGAGCAGTACTTC.

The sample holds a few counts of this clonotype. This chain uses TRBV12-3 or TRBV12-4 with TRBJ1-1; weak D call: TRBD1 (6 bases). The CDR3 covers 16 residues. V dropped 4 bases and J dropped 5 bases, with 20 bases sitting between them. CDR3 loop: CASSSHRDLKNTEAFF. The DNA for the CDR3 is TGTGCCAGCAGTTCCCACAGGGACCTCAAGAATACTGAAGCTTTCTTT.

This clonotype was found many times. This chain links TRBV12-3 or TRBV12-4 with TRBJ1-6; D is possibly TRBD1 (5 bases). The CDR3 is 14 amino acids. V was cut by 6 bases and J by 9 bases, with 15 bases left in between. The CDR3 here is CASRPQGDGSPLHF. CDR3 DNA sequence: TGTGCCAGCAGACCCCAGGGCGACGGTTCACCCCTCCACTTT.

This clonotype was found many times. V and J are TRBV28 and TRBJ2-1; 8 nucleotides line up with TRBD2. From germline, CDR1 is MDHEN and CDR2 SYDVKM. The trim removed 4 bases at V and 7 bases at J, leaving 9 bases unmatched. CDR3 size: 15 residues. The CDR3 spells CASSYSGAAVNEQFF. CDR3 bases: TGTGCCAGCAGTTATAGCGGGGCCGCCGTAAATGAGCAGTTCTTC.

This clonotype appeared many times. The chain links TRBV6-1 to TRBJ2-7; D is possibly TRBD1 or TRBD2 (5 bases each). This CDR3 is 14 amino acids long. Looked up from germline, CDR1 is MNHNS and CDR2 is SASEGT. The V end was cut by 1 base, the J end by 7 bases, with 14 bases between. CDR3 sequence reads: CASSEVGDRLEQYF. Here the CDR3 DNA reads TGTGCCAGCAGTGAAGTCGGGGACCGGCTGGAGCAGTACTTC.

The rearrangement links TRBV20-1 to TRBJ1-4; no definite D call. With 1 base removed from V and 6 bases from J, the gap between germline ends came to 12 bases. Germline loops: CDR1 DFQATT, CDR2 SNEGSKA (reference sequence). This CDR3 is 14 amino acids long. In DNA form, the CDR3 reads TGCAGTGCTAGAGTGGCAGGCCTTGATGAAAAACTGTTTTTT. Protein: CSARVAGLDEKLFF.

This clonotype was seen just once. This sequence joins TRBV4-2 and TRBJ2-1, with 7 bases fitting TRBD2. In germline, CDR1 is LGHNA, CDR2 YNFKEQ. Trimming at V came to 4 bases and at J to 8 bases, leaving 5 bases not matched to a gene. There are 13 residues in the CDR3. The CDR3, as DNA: TGTGCCAGCAGCCCGGGAGGTATTTATGAGCAGTTCTTC. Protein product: CASSPGGIYEQFF.

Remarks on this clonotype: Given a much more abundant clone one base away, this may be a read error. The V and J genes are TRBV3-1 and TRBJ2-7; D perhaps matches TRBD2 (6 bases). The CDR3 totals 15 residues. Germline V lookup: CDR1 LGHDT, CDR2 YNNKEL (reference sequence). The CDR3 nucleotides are TGTGCCATCAGCCAAATGGGAGGCGTCGGCTACGAGCAGTACTTC. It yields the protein CAISQMGGVGYEQYF.

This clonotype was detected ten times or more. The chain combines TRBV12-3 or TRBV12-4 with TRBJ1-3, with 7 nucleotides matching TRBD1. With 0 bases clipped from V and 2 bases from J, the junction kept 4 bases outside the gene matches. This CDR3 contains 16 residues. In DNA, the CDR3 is TGTGCCAGCAGTTTAGCGCCGACAGGGACTGGAAACACCATATATTTT. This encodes CASSLAPTGTGNTIYF.

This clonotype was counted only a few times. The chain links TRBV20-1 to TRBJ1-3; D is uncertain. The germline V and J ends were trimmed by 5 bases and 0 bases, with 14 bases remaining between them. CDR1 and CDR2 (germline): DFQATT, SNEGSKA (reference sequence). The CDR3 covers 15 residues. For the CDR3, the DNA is TGCAGTGCTCGGGAGGCTAAGGGCTCTGGAAACACCATATATTTT. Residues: CSAREAKGSGNTIYF.

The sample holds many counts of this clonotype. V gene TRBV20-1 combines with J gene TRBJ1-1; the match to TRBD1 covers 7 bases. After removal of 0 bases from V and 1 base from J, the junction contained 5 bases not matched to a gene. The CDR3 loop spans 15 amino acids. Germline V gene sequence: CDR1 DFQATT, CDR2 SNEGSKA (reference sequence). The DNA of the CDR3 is TGCAGTGCTAGAGACAGGGGGGGATCGAACACTGAAGCTTTCTTT. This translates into CSARDRGGSNTEAFF.

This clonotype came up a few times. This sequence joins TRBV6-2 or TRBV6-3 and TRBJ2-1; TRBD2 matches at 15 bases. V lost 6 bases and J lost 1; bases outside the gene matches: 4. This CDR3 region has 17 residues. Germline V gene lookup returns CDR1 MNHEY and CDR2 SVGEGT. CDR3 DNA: TGTGCCAGCAGGGGGGGACTAGCGGGGGGATCCTACAATGAGCAGTTCTTC. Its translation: CASRGGLAGGSYNEQFF.

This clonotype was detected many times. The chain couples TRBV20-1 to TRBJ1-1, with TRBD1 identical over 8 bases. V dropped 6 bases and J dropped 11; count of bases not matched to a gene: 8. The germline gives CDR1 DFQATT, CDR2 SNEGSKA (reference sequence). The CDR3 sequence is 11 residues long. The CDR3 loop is CSAPGQAEAFF. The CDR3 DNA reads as TGCAGTGCACCGGGACAGGCAGAGGCTTTCTTT.